The 27 T cell receptor beta chains listed next were all sequenced from one sample in a study of T cells in Graves' hyperthyroidism and ophthalmopathy. Researchers took RNA transcripts and amplified the TCR beta CDR3 regions from them. Using the HTBI primer set, a first-round RT-PCR was run on the TCR CDR3. MiXCR, run by TCRdb on the multiplex PCR reads, gives a single entry per CDR3 protein. The table lists about 610,000 distinct CDR3 sequences, 46% of them singletons. Sample: peripheral blood or thyroid tissue (not recorded which). The receptors derive from a woman younger than 30 with Graves' hyperthyroidism.

The rearrangement links TRBV2 to TRBJ1-2, with 8 bases identical to TRBD1. V dropped 8 bases and J dropped 9; count of bases not matched to a gene: 17. The CDR3 loop spans 15 amino acids. The germline gives CDR1 SNHLY, CDR2 FYNNEI. For the CDR3, the DNA is TGTGCCAGCCGATATGAACAGGGGGGCGTCCGTCGCTACACCTTC. Its translation: CASRYEQGGVRRYTF.

J is TRBJ1-3 and V is TRBV10-3, with 10 bases that match TRBD1. The V gene end was trimmed by 6 bases and the J gene end by 3 bases; junction bases not matched to a gene: 5. This CDR3 is 15 amino acids long. Germline V gene sequence: CDR1 ENHRY, CDR2 SYGVKD. The CDR3 region has the DNA TGTGCCATCAGCGACAGGGGGCGGCTTGGAAACACCATATATTTT. Its translation is CAISDRGRLGNTIYF.

The CDR3 DNA reads TGTGCCACCAGCAGAGACCGGGACAGGGGATACGAGCAGTACTTC. Amino acid sequence: CATSRDRDRGYEQYF. This sequence joins TRBV15 and TRBJ2-7, with TRBD1 identical over 10 bases. Germline V CDR1 and CDR2: LNHNV, YYDKDF (reference sequence). Germline trimming cut 0 bases from V and 4 bases from J; bases unmatched to any gene: 3. There are 15 residues in the CDR3.

Concerning this clonotype: A read error may explain this, as a much larger clone is one base away. V is TRBV6-1 and J is TRBJ1-6, with a weak D call TRBD1 (5 bases). This CDR3 contains 14 residues. The V end was cut by 5 bases, the J end by 6 bases, with 11 bases between. Germline V lookup: CDR1 MNHNS, CDR2 SASEGT. CDR3 sequence (DNA): TGTGCCAGCAGTACCAGGGTTGGTAATTCACCCCTCCACTTT. Protein sequence: CASSTRVGNSPLHF.

The rearrangement joins TRBV4-1 to TRBJ1-1; no firm D call. V shed 4 bases and J shed 7 bases, with 28 bases lying between them. The CDR3 is 18 amino acids. CDR1 is MGHRA and CDR2 is YSYEKL in the germline V gene. The CDR3 loop is CASSPHPWLAGVYNEAFF. The CDR3 DNA sequence: TGCGCCAGCAGCCCTCACCCCTGGCTAGCGGGAGTGTACAATGAAGCTTTCTTT.

Only one count was recorded for this clonotype. The rearrangement uses TRBV12-3 or TRBV12-4 and TRBJ2-5; no reliable D call. V was pared by 4 bases and J by 7 bases, with 10 bases between. The CDR3 runs 12 residues. CDR3 coding DNA: TGTGCCAGCAGTTCCCTGCGCGGGACCCAGTACTTC. It is translated as CASSSLRGTQYF.

This clonotype was observed at least ten times. This sequence joins TRBV9 and TRBJ1-4; 7 nucleotides line up with TRBD1. Germline values: CDR1 SGDLS, CDR2 YYNGEE. Losses at the gene ends were 3 bases for V and 1 base for J; bases not matched to a gene: 12. The CDR3 loop spans 18 amino acids. The CDR3: CASSGYRTGDRTNEKLFF. The CDR3, as DNA: TGTGCCAGCAGCGGATATCGTACAGGGGATCGAACTAATGAAAAACTGTTTTTT.

This clonotype was counted at least ten times. The chain joins TRBV20-1 to TRBJ1-3, with 7 bases lining up with TRBD1. Looked up from germline, CDR1 is DFQATT and CDR2 is SNEGSKA (reference sequence). This CDR3 is 16 amino acids long. The V and J ends lost 0 bases and 4 bases, in that order; junction bases with no gene match: 9. The CDR3 here is CSARDPRDSEGNTIYF. CDR3 sequence (DNA): TGCAGTGCTAGAGATCCGCGGGACAGTGAGGGAAACACCATATATTTT.

V is TRBV3-1 and J is TRBJ1-3; D unclear. The V gene's germline CDR1 is LGHDT and CDR2 YNNKEL (reference sequence). Trimming cost V 0 bases and J 0 bases, with 12 bases left between them. This CDR3 is 17 amino acids long. CDR3 residues: CASSQEVDYFSGNTIYF. CDR3 nucleotides: TGTGCCAGCAGCCAAGAAGTCGACTACTTCTCTGGAAACACCATATATTTT.

The chain carries TRBV20-1 and TRBJ2-3; 14 nucleotides match TRBD2. This CDR3 comprises 14 residues. J lost 6 bases, V lost 5 bases, and 4 bases had no gene match. The germline gives CDR1 DFQATT, CDR2 SNEGSKA (reference sequence). The chain's CDR3 is CSASGLAGVDTQYF. CDR3 DNA: TGCAGTGCTTCGGGACTAGCGGGAGTTGATACGCAGTATTTT.

The chain recombines TRBV20-1 with TRBJ2-1, with a possible D match to TRBD2 (6 bases). Per germline, CDR1 DFQATT and CDR2 SNEGSKA (reference sequence). The CDR3 sequence is 14 residues long. Trimming took 5 bases from V and 12 from J, leaving 23 bases between them. The CDR3 protein is CSAATTTRRSAQFF. The CDR3 nucleotides read TGCAGTGCTGCCACCACGACTAGGCGCAGTGCGCAGTTCTTC.

In its sample, this clonotype was seen many times. The chain combines TRBV28 with TRBJ2-5, with 9 bases lining up with TRBD1. V shed 5 bases, J shed 5 bases, and the junction held 6 bases outside the gene matches. Germline V CDR1 and CDR2: MDHEN, SYDVKM. This CDR3 has 14 residues. The CDR3 sequence is CASSTRDRAETQYF. The CDR3 coding sequence is TGTGCCAGCAGTACACGGGACAGGGCGGAGACCCAGTACTTC. Supplemented by reference TRBV28 and TRBJ2-5, the full variable domain reads DVKVTQSSRYLVKRTGEKVFLECVQDMDHENMFWYRQDPGLGLRLIYFSYDVKMKEKGDIPEGYSVSREKKERFSLILESASTNQTSMYLCASSTRDRAETQYFGPGTRLLVL.

The J gene is TRBJ2-7, the V gene TRBV14; perhaps TRBD1 as D (5 bases). Germline V gene sequence: CDR1 SGHDN, CDR2 FVKESK. The CDR3 totals 13 residues. CDR3 sequence: CARVQGGSYEQYF. The CDR3 DNA sequence: TGTGCTAGAGTCCAGGGTGGCTCCTACGAGCAGTACTTC. The whole variable domain, filled in from reference TRBV14 and TRBJ2-7, reads EAGVTQFPSHSVIEKGQTVTLRCDPISGHDNLYWYRRVMGKEIKFLLHFVKESKQDESGMPNNRFLAERTGGTYSTLKVQPAELEDSGVYFCARVQGGSYEQYFGPGTRLTVT.

This chain joins TRBV28 and TRBJ1-2; D possibly corresponds to TRBD1 (5 bases). The CDR3 runs to 13 residues. Trimming pared 6 bases from V and 3 bases from J, leaving 11 bases between. The germline V gene has CDR1 MDHEN and CDR2 SYDVKM. The CDR3: CASRTGVDYGYTF. The CDR3 DNA follows: TGTGCCAGCAGAACGGGGGTGGACTATGGCTACACCTTC.

About this clonotype itself: Sequence at one end of the junction differs from germline and may be a read error. This rearrangement joins TRBV7-9 to TRBJ2-2; 8 bases are a match to TRBD2. The length of the CDR3 is 17 residues. CDR1 and CDR2 from the germline V gene are SEHNR and FQNEAQ (reference sequence). CDR3 amino acids: CASSPGGALPGSGELFF. The CDR3 nucleotides read TGTGCCAGCAGTCCCGGGGGGGCCCTGCCGGGGTCCGGGGAGCTGTTTTTC.

The V call is TRBV2, the J call TRBJ1-2; 7 nucleotides agree with TRBD1. Trimming at V came to 5 bases and at J to 5 bases, leaving 11 bases not matched to a gene. The CDR3 covers 15 residues. CDR1 and CDR2 from the germline V gene are SNHLY and FYNNEI. As DNA, the CDR3 is TGTGCCAGCAGTATGAGGGCGACAGGGTTTTATGGCTACACCTTC. As protein: CASSMRATGFYGYTF.

As concerns this clonotype: In this CDR3 the conserved last residue, phenylalanine or tryptophan, is missing, so a read error is likely. The DNA is omitted, as the CDR3 cannot be located on it reliably, and the CDR3 follows TCRdb's listing. V and J are TRBV7-2 and TRBJ2-7; the listed D gene, TRBD1, was not tested against the DNA. Germline V gene data show CDR1 as SGHTA and CDR2 as FQGNSA. The CDR3 spans 17 residues, counting both ends. The CDR3 loop is CASSPVRRDVGSYEQCL.

The CDR3 DNA reads TGTGCCACCAGTGCCCTGGAGGCTGGCTACACCTTC. This sequence encodes CATSALEAGYTF. The chain couples TRBV24-1 to TRBJ1-2; D uncertain. V lost 5 bases and J lost 7, with 10 bases in between. The germline CDR1 and CDR2 sequences are KGHDR and SFDVKD. The CDR3 is 12 residues long.

This clonotype was seen at least ten times. The chain carries TRBV19 and TRBJ1-6, with TRBD1 matching 10 bases. This CDR3 spans 16 amino acids. CDR1 is LNHDA, CDR2 SQIVND, per germline (reference sequence). Unmatched junction bases numbered 6, after V lost 3 bases and J lost 7 bases. The DNA of the CDR3 is TGTGCCAGTAGTATCGGCGGGGGACAGGGGAATTCACCCCTCCACTTT. Its protein is CASSIGGGQGNSPLHF.

V gene TRBV2 combines with J gene TRBJ1-3; no definite D call. Trimming removed 6 bases at V and 4 bases at J, with 7 bases between. This CDR3 has 12 residues. The germline V gene has CDR1 SNHLY and CDR2 FYNNEI. CDR3 nucleotide sequence: TGTGCCAGCAGGGGAGGAGGAAACACCATATATTTT. Translating it yields CASRGGGNTIYF. The full variable domain, rest sourced from reference TRBV2 and TRBJ1-3, is EPEVTQTPSHQVTQMGQEVILRCVPISNHLYFYWYRQILGQKVEFLVSFYNNEISEKSEIFDDQFSVERPDGSNFTLKIRSTKLEDSAMYFCASRGGGNTIYFGEGSWLTVV.

The V call is TRBV29-1, the J call TRBJ2-1; a weak D match, TRBD1 (6 bases). The CDR3 extends over 13 amino acids. V shed 7 bases and J shed 7 bases, with 17 bases lying between them. Germline V gene sequence: CDR1 SQVTM, CDR2 ANQGSEA. This CDR3 is CSAGTPEGNEQFF. DNA of the CDR3: TGCAGCGCGGGGACACCGGAAGGGAATGAGCAGTTCTTC.

This chain uses TRBV3-1 with TRBJ2-5, with D perhaps matching TRBD1 or TRBD2 (5 bases each). CDR3 size: 16 residues. Per germline, CDR1 LGHDT and CDR2 YNNKEL (reference sequence). The V and J ends lost 1 base and 5 bases respectively, with 17 bases between them. CDR3 protein: CASSQVIRSWGETQYF. In DNA form, the CDR3 reads TGTGCCAGCAGCCAAGTTATCAGGAGTTGGGGGGAGACCCAGTACTTC.

This chain links TRBV7-2 with TRBJ2-7; D may correspond to TRBD1 or TRBD2 (5 bases each). This CDR3 is 17 amino acids long. V dropped 6 bases and J dropped 2 bases, with 23 bases sitting between them. CDR1 is SGHTA, CDR2 FQGNSA, per germline. The CDR3 coding sequence is TGTGCCAGCAGTTTGACTATGTCGGAGGTAGGGGCCTACGAGCAGTACTTC. This sequence encodes CASSLTMSEVGAYEQYF.

This chain connects TRBV11-1 to TRBJ2-6; 7 bases agree with TRBD2. The CDR3 runs to 16 residues. J was trimmed by 6 bases and V by 1 base; bases with no gene match: 6. Germline lookup yields CDR1 SGHAT and CDR2 FQDESV (reference sequence). Here the CDR3 reads CASSLVVLAEANVLTF. As DNA, the CDR3 is TGTGCCAGCAGCTTAGTAGTCCTAGCGGAGGCCAACGTCCTGACTTTC.

This clonotype has a count of ten or more. The chain carries TRBV7-3 and TRBJ2-6, with 8 bases that match TRBD1. CDR1 and CDR2 from the germline V gene are SGHTA and FQGTGA. Trimming cost V 3 bases and J 3 bases; bases outside gene matches: 1. This CDR3 contains 15 residues. The CDR3 coding sequence is TGTGCCAGCAGCTTCGGGACAGGTGGGGCCAACGTCCTGACTTTC. It encodes CASSFGTGGANVLTF.

This chain uses TRBV5-6 with TRBJ1-2, with a weak D call TRBD1 (5 bases). CDR3 length: 15 amino acids. The V end lost 4 bases, the J end lost 2 bases, and 15 bases lay between the germline ends. The germline CDR1 and CDR2 sequences are SGHDT and YYEEEE. The DNA of the CDR3 is TGTGCCAGCAGCACGGGGACCGAGGTGAACTATGGCTACACCTTC. It yields the protein CASSTGTEVNYGYTF. Filled out from reference TRBV5-6 and TRBJ1-2, the complete variable domain reads DAGVTQSPTHLIKTRGQQVTLRCSPKSGHDTVSWYQQALGQGPQFIFQYYEEEERQRGNFPDRFSGHQFPNYSSELNVNALLLGDSALYLCASSTGTEVNYGYTFGSGTRLTVV.

This clonotype was counted many times. V and J are TRBV10-3 and TRBJ2-7; tentative D call: TRBD1 (5 bases). V was shortened by 0 bases and J by 3 bases, with 6 bases between the two germline ends. The CDR3 has 13 amino acids. Germline-derived CDR1 and CDR2 are ENHRY and SYGVKD. The CDR3 is CAISESTVYEQYF. The CDR3 DNA reads TGTGCCATCAGTGAGTCGACAGTCTACGAGCAGTACTTC.